The rows below give T cell receptor beta chains drawn from one sample of a study of graft-versus-host responses after intestinal transplantation. Assay used: immunoSEQ multiplex PCR; TCRdb lists only in-frame clones, some missing. The sample lists 49,000 or so clones; roughly 93% were seen once. The source material was PBMCs, sampled around 800 days after a first intestinal transplant, on the day of a second. These receptor sequences come from a human patient who received an intestinal transplant, so some T cells may come from the graft donor. Both conserved end residues are part of each CDR3. The order of the fields is J gene, V gene, D gene, CDR3 DNA, CDR3 protein. The D gene is left open where the match is weak.

TRBJ1-2 | TRBV6-5 | NA | TGTGCCAGCAGTTACTCAACCGGTGGCTACACCTTC | CASSYSTGGYTF
TRBJ2-1 | TRBV7-3 | NA | TGTGCCAGCAGCCCAGGGGCGAATGAGCAGTTCTTC | CASSPGANEQFF
TRBJ1-1 | TRBV6-5 | NA | TGTGCCAGCAGTCGCTCTCTGAACACTGAAGCTTTCTTT | CASSRSLNTEAFF
TRBJ1-2 | TRBV28 | NA | TGTGCCAGCAGTTCCCCAGTTTCCGGAAGGGGCTACACCTTC | CASSSPVSGRGYTF
TRBJ1-2 | TRBV6-1 | NA | TGTGCCAGCAGTGTGGGCTTCAGAGACTATGGCTACACCTTC | CASSVGFRDYGYTF
TRBJ1-2 | TRBV18 | NA | TGTGCCAGCTCACCAGGGGCAAGTTACTATGGCTACACCTTC | CASSPGASYYGYTF
TRBJ2-7 | TRBV12-5 | NA | TGTGCTAGTGGTTTGGGGAGCAGCGAGCAGTACTTC | CASGLGSSEQYF
TRBJ1-5 | TRBV28 | TRBD1 | TGTGCCAGCAGAAATGACAGGGTGATAGATCAGCCCCAGCATTTT | CASRNDRVIDQPQHF
TRBJ1-1 | TRBV27 | NA | TGTGCCAGCAGTTCGACAGTAGGGGCCGAAGCTTTCTTT | CASSSTVGAEAFF
TRBJ2-7 | TRBV6-5 | TRBD1 | TGTGCCAGCAGTCGAATGACAGGGGGCTCCTACGAGCAGTACTTC | CASSRMTGGSYEQYF
TRBJ2-7 | TRBV2 | NA | TGTGCCAGCCGACAGGATCAGCCCTACGAGCAGTACTTC | CASRQDQPYEQYF
TRBJ2-7 | TRBV6-5 | TRBD2 | TGTGCCAGCAGTTACACTAGCGGGATTAAATGGTCGGACCAGTACTTC | CASSYTSGIKWSDQYF
TRBJ2-5 | TRBV15 | TRBD2 | TGTGCCACCAGCTCCCGGACTAGCGGGAGCCAAGAGACCCAGTACTTC | CATSSRTSGSQETQYF
TRBJ2-5 | TRBV7-8 | NA | TGTGCCAGCAGCATTATGGCCATAGCGAGCGCTAAGGCCCCGGCGACCCAGTACTTC | CASSIMAIASAKAPATQYF
TRBJ2-5 | TRBV15 | NA | TGTGCCACCAGCAGAGACGTACCCGGGAGAGGAGAGACCCAGTACTTC | CATSRDVPGRGETQYF
TRBJ1-4 | TRBV7-8 | NA | TGTGCCAGCAGCTTAGCTTGGGGGAATGAAAAACTGTTTTTT | CASSLAWGNEKLFF
TRBJ2-5 | TRBV7-2 | NA | TGTGCCAGCAGCTTATGGGGACCGGTTCAAGAGACCCAGTACTTC | CASSLWGPVQETQYF
TRBJ2-1 | TRBV7-3 | TRBD2 | TGTGCCAGCAGCTTAGGGGTAGCGGGAAGTGAGCAGTTCTTC | CASSLGVAGSEQFF
TRBJ2-2 | TRBV7-3 | TRBD2 | TGTGCCAGCAGCATTCTAGCGGGCGGCACCGGGGAGCTGTTTTTT | CASSILAGGTGELFF
TRBJ2-6 | TRBV21-1 | NA | TGTGCCAGCGGTAGGTTCGGGGACAGGGGGCTCCCTGGGGCCAACGTCCTGACTTTC | CASGRFGDRGLPGANVLTF
TRBJ2-1 | TRBV9 | TRBD2 | TGTGCCAGCAGCGTAGATCGACTAGCGGGAGATCGGCAGTTCTTC | CASSVDRLAGDRQFF
TRBJ2-3 | TRBV6-1 | NA | TGTGCCAGCAGTGAAGGGTTCACAGATACGCAGTATTTT | CASSEGFTDTQYF
TRBJ2-5 | TRBV5-8 | NA | TGTGCCAGCAGCTTGGCGGGGGCGGGAGAGACCCAGTACTTC | CASSLAGAGETQYF
TRBJ1-1 | TRBV5-8 | TRBD1 | TGTGCCAGCAGCCCGGGACAGGGGGCGGAGAACACTGAAGCTTTCTTT | CASSPGQGAENTEAFF
TRBJ2-7 | TRBV6-5 | NA | TGTGCCAGCAGTTATGGCAGGGGGGCCTACGAGCAGTACTTC | CASSYGRGAYEQYF
TRBJ2-7 | TRBV30 | NA | TGTGCCTGGAGTCCGGACAATACACCCTACGAGCAGTACTTC | CAWSPDNTPYEQYF
TRBJ2-1 | TRBV28 | NA | TGTGCCAGCGTGGGGAAGGGTGAGCAGTTCTTC | CASVGKGEQFF
TRBJ2-7 | TRBV6-5 | TRBD1 | TGTGCCAGCAGTTATAACAGGGGGCAGTACGAGCAGTACTTC | CASSYNRGQYEQYF
TRBJ2-1 | TRBV6-5 | TRBD2 | TGTGCCAGCAGTCTGGGACTAGCGGACTACAATGAGCAGTTCTTC | CASSLGLADYNEQFF